The clone carrying this T cell receptor beta chain is medium-sized within its sample. As yet, its antigen is unknown. CDR3 length: 14 amino acids. Germline CDR1 reads MNHNS; CDR2 reads SASEGT. Trimming cost V 6 bases and J 1 base, with 9 bases left between them. Multiplex PCR amplified TCR beta CDR3 with 32 V and 13 J primers. TCRdb fed the multiplex PCR reads into MiXCR, producing one record per CDR3 protein. Among 4,000 to 5,000 distinct CDR3 sequences, approximately 33% were seen once, and the ten largest hold 20% to 25%. The sample is drawn from a study of immune heterogeneity within non-small cell lung tumors. Whole-study context: Among the tumors, a few were squamous cell carcinomas, 10 were non-squamous carcinomas and 1 was not otherwise specified.

General study results and limits: The study found that local T-cell clonality correlated moderately but significantly with local tumor mutational burden (R roughly 0.35). Each patient largely had their own distinct set of high-frequency T-cell receptor beta clonotypes.

The starting template was genomic DNA from bulk tumor, approximately 600 ng per sample. Primary tumors were biopsied several times each, far apart, intraoperatively. The study enrolled patients with untreated, newly diagnosed non-small cell lung cancer who underwent curative surgery. The donor pool consisted of newly diagnosed non-small cell lung cancer patients who were having surgery with curative intent. The sequenced sample was lung tumor tissue. The V call is TRBV6-1, the J call TRBJ2-2; D may be TRBD1 (6 bases). The receptor's source is a woman in her fifties or sixties with non-small cell lung cancer. The CDR3, as DNA: TGTGCCAGCAGACAGGGACAGAACACCGGGGAGCTGTTTTTT. Translated: CASRQGQNTGELFF.